This TCR beta chain is from a study of identifying expanded T cells in peripheral blood. The study's findings and limits: Clone count variance between approximately two-week samples rose with total template count.

On this clone itself: No antigen is known for it.

During the collection period, no donor immune events like infections were recorded. The assay was immunoSEQ multiplex PCR, and TCRdb's table has in-frame clones only and misses some. The sample consists of tens of thousands of clones, around 83% of them appearing once. The receptor comes from a person aged 18 to 75 in good health. The source material was blood.

CDR3 region: CASSMGTQETQYF. For the CDR3, the DNA is TGTGCCAGTAGTATGGGGACTCAAGAGACCCAGTACTTC. The gene calls are TRBV19 and TRBJ2-5, with a tentative D call TRBD2 (6 bases). This CDR3 contains 13 residues. Germline CDR1 and CDR2: LNHDA and SQIVND (reference sequence). Deletions cut 3 bases from V and 2 bases from J, with 7 bases between.